The T cell receptor beta chain described here comes from a study of T cells in Graves' hyperthyroidism and ophthalmopathy. CDR1 is DFQATT, CDR2 SNEGSKA, per germline (reference sequence). The V end was cut by 3 bases, the J end by 0 bases, with 6 bases between. This CDR3 has 13 residues. RNA transcripts were the template for amplifying TCR beta CDR3 regions. HTBI primers drove first-round RT-PCR of the TCR CDR3. Using its own MiXCR run on the multiplex PCR reads, TCRdb lists one record per CDR3 protein. The data contain fewer than 650,000 distinct CDR3 sequences, about 15% of them seen just once; the ten biggest clones take up roughly 13%. This clonotype was observed at least ten times. Its antigen is not identified. Overall study results and limits: Ophthalmopathy prediction by the model preceded onset by a median about 6.8 months. Most expanded thyroid clonotypes above 0.001 also appeared in blood.

The specimen sequenced was blood. This receptor was taken from a woman in her 40s with Graves' hyperthyroidism. This chain links TRBV20-1 with TRBJ1-5; D ambiguous. CDR3 amino acids: CSASRNSNQPQHF. The CDR3 DNA follows: TGCAGTGCTAGCAGAAATAGCAATCAGCCCCAGCATTTT.